The 16 T cell receptor beta chains reported below all come from one sample, sequenced in a study of cytomegalovirus exposure and HLA in healthy donors (dated by TCRdb to about 2017). Libraries came from the immunoSEQ multiplex PCR assay. For the multiplex PCR, a mixture combining 60 forward primers for TCR Vbeta segments and 13 reverse primers for TCR Jbeta segments was used. Not all clones reach the TCRdb copy of this immuneACCESS table, which keeps in-frame sequences only. Checked studies attribute under half of the gap to unresolved V genes and leave the rest unexplained. A total of about 140,000 clones appear in this sample, around 81% of them only once. Jointly, the top ten make up under 7.5% of the sample. Sequencing was done on a sample of PBMCs. These receptors all stem from a man aged 40-49 years in good health and CMV-seropositive.

The chain is built from TRBV20-1 and TRBJ2-7, with a weak D call TRBD1 (5 bases). This CDR3 comprises 11 residues. V was pared by 7 bases and J by 4 bases, with 11 bases between. Looked up from germline, CDR1 is DFQATT and CDR2 is SNEGSKA (reference sequence). CDR3 protein: CSGSGIYEQYF. The CDR3 DNA reads as TGCAGTGGGTCAGGGATTTACGAGCAGTACTTC.

J is TRBJ2-1 and V is TRBV7-8; TRBD2 matches at 9 bases. The V gene's germline CDR1 is SGHVS and CDR2 FQNEAQ. V shed 3 bases, J shed 1 base, and the junction held 4 bases outside the gene matches. This CDR3 is built from 16 residues. The CDR3 DNA reads as TGTGCCAGCAGCTTCCATAGCGGGAGATCCTACAATGAGCAGTTCTTC. Its translation is CASSFHSGRSYNEQFF.

This clone was counted a single time. The same CDR3 is also encoded by other DNA sequences in this sample. The chain is built from TRBV6-5 and TRBJ1-5, with 10 bases fitting TRBD1. After removal of 5 bases from V and 4 bases from J, the junction contained 5 bases not matched to a gene. The CDR3 totals 15 residues. Germline V gene lookup returns CDR1 MNHEY and CDR2 SVGAGI. CDR3 amino acids: CASSTDRGPNQPQHF. The CDR3 bases are TGTGCCAGCAGTACCGACAGGGGGCCAAATCAGCCCCAGCATTTT.

V usage is TRBV7-8 and J usage is TRBJ2-7; a possible D gene is TRBD1 (6 bases). CDR1 SGHVS and CDR2 FQNEAQ come from the germline V gene. V was shortened by 5 bases and J by 2 bases, with 10 bases between the two germline ends. The CDR3 runs to 13 residues. The CDR3 loop reads CASSRTDTYEQYF. The CDR3 region has the DNA TGTGCCAGCAGCCGGACAGATACCTACGAGCAGTACTTC. The variable domain in full, completed from reference TRBV7-8 and TRBJ2-7, reads GAGVSQSPRYKVAKRGQDVALRCDPISGHVSLFWYQQALGQGPEFLTYFQNEAQLDKSGLPSDRFFAERPEGSVSTLKIQRTQQEDSAVYLCASSRTDTYEQYFGPGTRLTVT.

As concerns this clone: Other DNA sequences in this specimen translate into the identical CDR3. The J gene is TRBJ2-1, the V gene TRBV30, with 13 bases identical to TRBD2. The CDR3 spans 14 residues. V dropped 3 bases and J dropped 6; count of bases not matched to a gene: 2. Germline V gene lookup returns CDR1 GTSNPN and CDR2 SVGIG (reference sequence). This CDR3 is CAWRTSGRANEQFF. CDR3 DNA sequence: TGTGCCTGGAGAACTAGCGGGAGGGCCAATGAGCAGTTCTTC.

V usage is TRBV15 and J usage is TRBJ2-5, with 11 bases lining up with TRBD2. The length of the CDR3 is 17 residues. Germline V CDR1 and CDR2: LNHNV, YYDKDF (reference sequence). The V and J ends lost 1 base and 2 bases, in that order; junction bases with no gene match: 6. The CDR3 DNA reads TGTGCCACCAGCAGAGCCCAGACTAGCGGGGTTCAAGAGACCCAGTACTTC. Residues: CATSRAQTSGVQETQYF.

The V call is TRBV9, the J call TRBJ2-3; 10 nucleotides agree with TRBD2. The CDR3 has 16 amino acids. The germline CDR1 and CDR2 sequences are SGDLS and YYNGEE. The J segment lost 0 bases and the V segment lost 0 bases, leaving 1 base of the junction unmatched. The CDR3: CASSVGTSGSTDTQYF. The CDR3 DNA is TGTGCCAGCAGCGTAGGGACTAGCGGTAGCACAGATACGCAGTATTTT.

The chain uses TRBV7-9 and TRBJ2-7, with a weak D call TRBD2 (6 bases). The CDR3 covers 14 residues. Germline CDR1 is SEHNR and CDR2 is FQNEAQ (reference sequence). V was trimmed by 5 bases and J by 5 bases, leaving 16 bases between them. The DNA of the CDR3 is TGTGCCAGCAGCCTCGGGACTTCTGGACACGAGCAGTACTTC. Its translation: CASSLGTSGHEQYF.

The chain has TRBV7-2 and TRBJ2-7, with 7 bases aligning to TRBD1. There are 16 residues in the CDR3. The junction had 5 bases not matched to a gene; V was cut back by 0 bases and J by 0 bases. CDR1 and CDR2 from the germline V gene are SGHTA and FQGNSA. CDR3 region: CASSLAWTGFSYEQYF. The CDR3 bases are TGTGCCAGCAGCTTAGCGTGGACAGGCTTCTCCTACGAGCAGTACTTC.

This clone was recorded only once. This rearrangement joins TRBV28 to TRBJ1-5; perhaps TRBD1 as D (5 bases). This CDR3 region has 15 residues. Germline CDR1 is MDHEN and CDR2 is SYDVKM. V lost 4 bases to trimming and J lost 1 base, with 11 bases between them. CDR3 sequence reads: CASSSAGSSNQPQHF. As DNA, the CDR3 is TGTGCCAGCAGTTCGGCAGGGTCGAGCAATCAGCCCCAGCATTTT.

DNA for the CDR3: TGTGCCACCAGCAGAGTTACCGGACAGGGCGGCACTGAAGCTTTCTTT. It yields the protein CATSRVTGQGGTEAFF. This chain links TRBV15 with TRBJ1-1; 8 positions agree with TRBD1. The germline V gene has CDR1 LNHNV and CDR2 YYDKDF (reference sequence). The CDR3 spans 16 residues. V lost 1 base, J lost 4 bases, and 8 bases stayed unmatched.

The genes are TRBV2 and TRBJ2-3, with 10 bases that match TRBD2. Trimming removed 4 bases from V and 2 bases from J; junction bases left unmatched: 6. CDR3 size: 16 residues. The germline CDR1 and CDR2 sequences are SNHLY and FYNNEI. The CDR3 DNA sequence: TGTGCCAGCAGTGGGATCGGACTAGCGGACACAGATACGCAGTATTTT. It yields the protein CASSGIGLADTDTQYF.

The chain joins TRBV28 to TRBJ2-5; 8 bases align to TRBD1. The CDR3 has 15 residues. Germline CDR1 MDHEN, CDR2 SYDVKM. J gave up 4 bases and V 6 bases, and 10 bases lay outside the gene matches. Written as DNA, the CDR3 is TGTGCCAGCAGCGAAAGCAGGGGGCAGGTAGAGACCCAGTACTTC. This gives the protein CASSESRGQVETQYF.

This clone has just one count. The chain links TRBV4-3 to TRBJ1-1, with 8 bases fitting TRBD1. V lost 3 bases and J lost 6; bases outside the gene matches: 6. The CDR3 sequence is 14 residues long. The germline V gene encodes CDR1 LGHNA and CDR2 YSLEER. This CDR3 reads CASSHITGGPEAFF. CDR3 nucleotides: TGCGCCAGCAGCCATATCACAGGGGGTCCTGAAGCTTTCTTT.

V gene TRBV10-3 combines with J gene TRBJ1-3; D uncertain. Germline CDR1 is ENHRY and CDR2 is SYGVKD. This CDR3 comprises 15 residues. Trimming stripped 6 bases from V and 0 bases from J, with 12 bases between. CDR3 nucleotide sequence: TGTGCCATCAGGGAGGCCGGGGTCTCTGGAAACACCATATATTTT. It yields the protein CAIREAGVSGNTIYF.

This clone was recorded once. This chain links TRBV28 with TRBJ1-1; TRBD1 matches 7 bases. Germline V gives CDR1 MDHEN, CDR2 SYDVKM. CDR3 length: 13 residues. V trimming: 4 bases; J trimming: 6 bases; junction bases outside the gene matches: 5. The DNA for the CDR3 is TGTGCCAGCAGTTCTGGGACAGCGCCTGAAGCTTTCTTT. Protein: CASSSGTAPEAFF.